Below are 10 T cell receptor beta chains sequenced from a single sample in a study of T cell repertoires in cytomegalovirus infection. These receptors have no identified antigens. TCRdb recomputed calls from the reads with MiXCR, one row per CDR3 protein. The profile shows hundreds of thousands of distinct CDR3 sequences, around 32% of them singletons. Sample: cultured PBMCs, taken from culture after CMV antigen stimulation. The receptors were sampled from a human donor in good health (CMV status not recorded). Some clones in this sample may be carry-over from other donors' samples.

The chain is built from TRBV20-1 and TRBJ2-5; 12 nucleotides agree with TRBD2. Per the germline V gene, CDR1 is DFQATT and CDR2 is SNEGSKA (reference sequence). This CDR3 comprises 15 residues. Germline trimming cut 4 bases from V and 0 bases from J; bases unmatched to any gene: 3. This CDR3 is CSAMTSGGDQETQYF. The CDR3 region has the DNA TGCAGTGCTATGACTAGCGGGGGCGACCAAGAGACCCAGTACTTC.

This clonotype has just a few counts. V is TRBV12-3 or TRBV12-4 and J is TRBJ1-1, with D hard to call. The CDR3 is 14 amino acids. V was trimmed by 6 bases and J by 0 bases, leaving 11 bases between them. This CDR3 is CASSLQSMNTEAFF. The CDR3 coding sequence is TGTGCCAGCAGCTTACAGTCCATGAACACTGAAGCTTTCTTT.

There are a few counts of this clonotype. The chain is built from TRBV20-1 and TRBJ2-6; weak D call: TRBD1 (6 bases). In germline, CDR1 is DFQATT, CDR2 SNEGSKA (reference sequence). There are 13 residues in the CDR3. Trimming pared 5 bases from V and 4 bases from J, leaving 9 bases between. DNA of the CDR3: TGCAGTGCTTGGGACATAGGGGCCAACGTCCTGACTTTC. This encodes CSAWDIGANVLTF.

The chain is built from TRBV7-6 and TRBJ2-7; D gene ambiguous. The ends were cut back, 4 bases at V and 5 bases at J, with 12 bases in the middle. This CDR3 contains 13 residues. Germline V CDR1 and CDR2: SGHVS, FNYEAQ. The CDR3 spells CASSSPGGDEQYF. CDR3 bases: TGTGCCAGCAGCTCCCCTGGTGGGGACGAGCAGTACTTC.

This clonotype was picked up a small number of times. The chain joins TRBV6-1 to TRBJ2-1; 11 nucleotides align to TRBD2. CDR1 and CDR2 (germline): MNHNS, SASEGT. The CDR3 has 15 amino acids. The trim removed 8 bases at V and 8 bases at J, leaving 11 bases unmatched. The DNA of the CDR3 is TGTGCCAGCGGATCCACTAGCGGGAGCATCTATGAGCAGTTCTTC. Protein: CASGSTSGSIYEQFF.

A few counts support this clonotype. J is TRBJ2-3 and V is TRBV12-3 or TRBV12-4; D is unresolved. This CDR3 contains 15 residues. Trimming stripped 5 bases from V and 0 bases from J, with 12 bases between. The CDR3 sequence is CASSIDGASTDTQYF. CDR3 sequence (DNA): TGTGCCAGCAGTATAGACGGTGCTAGCACAGATACGCAGTATTTT.

This chain links TRBV27 with TRBJ2-7; D may be TRBD2 (5 bases). Per the germline V gene, CDR1 is MNHEY and CDR2 is SMNVEV (reference sequence). The CDR3 runs to 14 residues. Trimming took off 3 bases at V and 7 bases at J, with 16 bases between the two ends. The CDR3 nucleotides read TGTGCCAGCAGTTTGATCTCCCACCGCGGGGAGCAGTACTTC. Protein: CASSLISHRGEQYF.

This clonotype came up a few times. The CDR3 sequence is CSAFIAGGPDTQYF. As DNA, the CDR3 is TGCAGTGCTTTCATAGCGGGAGGCCCAGATACGCAGTATTTT. The V gene is TRBV20-1, the J gene TRBJ2-3; 10 bases are a match to TRBD2. Germline V gives CDR1 DFQATT, CDR2 SNEGSKA (reference sequence). The V segment lost 5 bases and the J segment 4 bases; nucleotides outside the gene matches: 6. The CDR3 extends over 14 amino acids.

There are a few counts of this clonotype. V usage is TRBV6-6 and J usage is TRBJ1-5, with TRBD1 as a possible D gene (5 bases). This CDR3 region has 15 residues. Germline V CDR1 and CDR2: MNHNY, SVGAGI (reference sequence). V was clipped by 2 bases and J by 0 bases, with 8 bases between them. CDR3 region: CASSYAGNSNQPQHF. Here the CDR3 DNA reads TGTGCCAGCAGTTACGCAGGGAATAGCAATCAGCCCCAGCATTTT.

This clonotype has a handful of counts. The CDR3 nucleotides read TGTGCCAGCAGTTTAAACCAGGGCGCGGCGAAGAACACTGAAGCTTTCTTT. Its translation: CASSLNQGAAKNTEAFF. The J gene is TRBJ1-1, the V gene TRBV28, with D possibly matching TRBD1 (5 bases). Between the trimmed V and J ends, which lost 2 bases and 1 base, there was a span of 17 bases. This CDR3 has 17 residues. CDR1 MDHEN and CDR2 SYDVKM come from the germline V gene.